The entry that follows covers one T cell receptor beta chain sequence. Sequencing used immunoSEQ multiplex PCR; TCRdb keeps in-frame clones, though not all of them. The sample carries 150,000 to 200,000 clones, approximately 93% recorded once. This specimen belongs to a study of blood T cell repertoires in COVID-19. Trimming pared 3 bases from V and 6 bases from J, leaving 6 bases between. Germline assignment: CDR1 SEHNR and CDR2 FQNEAQ (reference sequence). This CDR3 is built from 11 residues. Seattle patients were enrolled during active infection and followed longitudinally. The receptor's source is a woman aged 60-70 years with COVID-19, enrolled during active disease. The sequenced material came from peripheral blood. J is TRBJ2-7 and V is TRBV7-9; D is perhaps TRBD1 (6 bases). The CDR3 nucleotides are TGTGCCAGCAGCTTCAGGGGCGAGCAGTACTTC. Encoded protein: CASSFRGEQYF. Full variable domain (outside the CDR3, taken from reference TRBV7-9 and TRBJ2-7): DTGVSQNPRHKITKRGQNVTFRCDPISEHNRLYWYRQTLGQGPEFLTYFQNEAQLEKSRLLSDRFSAERPKGSFSTLEIQRTEQGDSAMYLCASSFRGEQYFGPGTRLTVT.